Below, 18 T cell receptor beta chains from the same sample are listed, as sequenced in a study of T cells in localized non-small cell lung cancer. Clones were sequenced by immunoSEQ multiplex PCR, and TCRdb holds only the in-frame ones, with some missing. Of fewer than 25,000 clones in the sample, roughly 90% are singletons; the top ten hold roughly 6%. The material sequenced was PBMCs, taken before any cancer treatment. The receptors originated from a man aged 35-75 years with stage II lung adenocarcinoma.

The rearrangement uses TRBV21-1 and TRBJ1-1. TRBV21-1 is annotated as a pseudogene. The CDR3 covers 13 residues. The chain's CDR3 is CASHKGGYTEAFF. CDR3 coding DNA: TGTGCCAGCCACAAGGGGGGCTACACTGAAGCTTTCTTT.

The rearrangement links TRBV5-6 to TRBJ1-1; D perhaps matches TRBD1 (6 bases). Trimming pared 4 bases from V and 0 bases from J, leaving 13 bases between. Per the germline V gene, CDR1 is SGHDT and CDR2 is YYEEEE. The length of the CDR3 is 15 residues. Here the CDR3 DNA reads TGTGCCAGCAGCCCCAATCCAGGGGTGAACACTGAAGCTTTCTTT. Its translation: CASSPNPGVNTEAFF.

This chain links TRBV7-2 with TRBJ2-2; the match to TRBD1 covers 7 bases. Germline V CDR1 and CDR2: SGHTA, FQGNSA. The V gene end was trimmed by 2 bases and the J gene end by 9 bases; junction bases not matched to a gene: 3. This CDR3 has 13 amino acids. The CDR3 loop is CASSLQGDRELFF. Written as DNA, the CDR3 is TGTGCCAGCAGCTTACAGGGGGACAGGGAGCTGTTTTTT.

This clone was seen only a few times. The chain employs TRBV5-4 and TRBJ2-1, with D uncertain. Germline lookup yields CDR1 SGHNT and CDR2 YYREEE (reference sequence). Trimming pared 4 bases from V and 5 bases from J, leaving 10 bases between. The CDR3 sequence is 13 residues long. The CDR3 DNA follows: TGTGCCAGCAGCACGGGTCCCAACAATGAGCAGTTCTTC. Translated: CASSTGPNNEQFF.

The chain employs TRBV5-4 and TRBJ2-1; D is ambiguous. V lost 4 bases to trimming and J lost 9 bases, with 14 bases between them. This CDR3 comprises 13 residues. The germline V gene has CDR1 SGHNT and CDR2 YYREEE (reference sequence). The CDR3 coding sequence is TGTGCCAGCAGCACGACACGTCTCGGTGAGCAGTTCTTC. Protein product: CASSTTRLGEQFF.

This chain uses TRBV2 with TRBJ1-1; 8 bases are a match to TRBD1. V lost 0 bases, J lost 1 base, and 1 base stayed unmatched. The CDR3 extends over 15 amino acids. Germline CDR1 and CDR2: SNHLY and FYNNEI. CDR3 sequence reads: CASSEATGANTEAFF. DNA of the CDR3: TGTGCCAGCAGTGAAGCGACAGGGGCGAACACTGAAGCTTTCTTT.

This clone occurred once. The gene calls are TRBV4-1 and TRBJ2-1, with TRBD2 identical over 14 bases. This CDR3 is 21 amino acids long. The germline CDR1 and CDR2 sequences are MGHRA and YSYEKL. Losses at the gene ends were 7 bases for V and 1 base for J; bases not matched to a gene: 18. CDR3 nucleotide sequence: TGCGCCAGCACAAACTTACCTGGGACTAGCGGGAGCGGCGGGTCCTACAATGAGCAGTTCTTC. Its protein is CASTNLPGTSGSGGSYNEQFF.

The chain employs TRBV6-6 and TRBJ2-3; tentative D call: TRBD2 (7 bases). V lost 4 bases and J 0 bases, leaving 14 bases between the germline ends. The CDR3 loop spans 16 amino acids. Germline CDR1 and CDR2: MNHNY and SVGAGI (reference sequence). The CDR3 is CASSLWRGRSTDTQYF. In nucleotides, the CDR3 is TGTGCCAGCAGTTTATGGCGGGGGCGAAGCACAGATACGCAGTATTTT.

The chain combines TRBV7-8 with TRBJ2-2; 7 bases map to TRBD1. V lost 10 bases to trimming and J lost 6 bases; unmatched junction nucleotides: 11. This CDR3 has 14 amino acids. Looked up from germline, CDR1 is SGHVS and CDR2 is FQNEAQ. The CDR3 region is CANSLTGSAGELFF. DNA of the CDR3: TGTGCCAACTCCTTGACAGGGTCGGCCGGGGAGCTGTTTTTT.

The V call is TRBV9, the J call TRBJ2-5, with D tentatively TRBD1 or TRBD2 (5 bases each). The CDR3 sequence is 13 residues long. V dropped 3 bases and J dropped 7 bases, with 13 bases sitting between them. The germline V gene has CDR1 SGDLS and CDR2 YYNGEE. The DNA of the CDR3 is TGTGCCAGCAGCGCGGCAGGGAGAGGGACCCAGTACTTC. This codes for CASSAAGRGTQYF.

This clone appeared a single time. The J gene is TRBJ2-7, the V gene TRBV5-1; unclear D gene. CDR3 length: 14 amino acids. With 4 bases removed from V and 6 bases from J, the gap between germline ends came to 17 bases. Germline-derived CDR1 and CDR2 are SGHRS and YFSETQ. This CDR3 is CASSLRVGASEQYF. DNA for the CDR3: TGCGCCAGCAGCCTGCGAGTAGGTGCGAGCGAGCAGTACTTC. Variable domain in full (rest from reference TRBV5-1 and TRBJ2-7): KAGVTQTPRYLIKTRGQQVTLSCSPISGHRSVSWYQQTPGQGLQFLFEYFSETQRNKGNFPGRFSGRQFSNSRSEMNVSTLELGDSALYLCASSLRVGASEQYFGPGTRLTVT.

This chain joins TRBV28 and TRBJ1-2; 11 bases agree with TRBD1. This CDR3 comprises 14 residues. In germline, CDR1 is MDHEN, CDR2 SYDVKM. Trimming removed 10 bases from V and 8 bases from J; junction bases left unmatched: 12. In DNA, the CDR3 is TGTGCCACTAAAACGGGACAGGGGGTCCGGGGCTACACCTTC. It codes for CATKTGQGVRGYTF.

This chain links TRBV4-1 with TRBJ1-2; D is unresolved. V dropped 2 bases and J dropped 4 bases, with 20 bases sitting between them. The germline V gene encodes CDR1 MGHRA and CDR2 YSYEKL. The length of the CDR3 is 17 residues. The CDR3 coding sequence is TGCGCCAGCAGCCAAACCCCAAGGGTGGAAACCCCCTATGGCTACACCTTC. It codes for CASSQTPRVETPYGYTF.

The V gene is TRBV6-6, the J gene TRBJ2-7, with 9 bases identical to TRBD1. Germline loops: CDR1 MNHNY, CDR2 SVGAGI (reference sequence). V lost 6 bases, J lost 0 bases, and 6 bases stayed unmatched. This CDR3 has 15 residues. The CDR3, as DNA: TGTGCCAGCAGAATTACAGGGGGCAGCTCCTACGAGCAGTACTTC. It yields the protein CASRITGGSSYEQYF.

In DNA form, the CDR3 reads TGTGCCAGCAGCTTAGATAGGCAGGGTTACAATCAGCCCCAGCATTTT. Amino acids: CASSLDRQGYNQPQHF. The chain links TRBV7-2 to TRBJ1-5, with D tentatively TRBD1 (5 bases). Germline CDR1 SGHTA, CDR2 FQGNSA. V was cut by 1 base and J by 3 bases, with 13 bases left in between. CDR3 length: 16 amino acids. The whole variable domain, remainder taken from reference TRBV7-2 and TRBJ1-5, is GAGVSQSPSNKVTEKGKDVELRCDPISGHTALYWYRQSLGQGLEFLIYFQGNSAPDKSGLPSDRFSAERTGGSVSTLTIQRTQQEDSAVYLCASSLDRQGYNQPQHFGDGTRLSIL.

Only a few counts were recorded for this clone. The DNA for the CDR3 is TGTGCCAGCAGTGAAAGGGGGGGTCAGCCCCAGCATTTT. The encoded protein is CASSERGGQPQHF. The rearrangement uses TRBV6-1 and TRBJ1-5; D may be TRBD1 (6 bases). Trimming shortened V by 2 bases and J by 6 bases, and 8 bases separated the two germline ends. Germline V gene lookup returns CDR1 MNHNS and CDR2 SASEGT. The CDR3 totals 13 residues.

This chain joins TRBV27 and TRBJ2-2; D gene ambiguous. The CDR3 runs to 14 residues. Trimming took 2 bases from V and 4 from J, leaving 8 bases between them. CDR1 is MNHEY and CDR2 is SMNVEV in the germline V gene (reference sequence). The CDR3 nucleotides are TGTGCCAGCAGTTTAACGCAGACCACCGGGGAGCTGTTTTTT. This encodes CASSLTQTTGELFF.

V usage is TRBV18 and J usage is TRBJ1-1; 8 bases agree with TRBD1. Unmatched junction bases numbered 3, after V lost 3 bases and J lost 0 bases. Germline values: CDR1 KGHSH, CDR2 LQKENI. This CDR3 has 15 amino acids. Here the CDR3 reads CASSPDRGMNTEAFF. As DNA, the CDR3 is TGTGCCAGCTCACCTGACAGGGGAATGAACACTGAAGCTTTCTTT.